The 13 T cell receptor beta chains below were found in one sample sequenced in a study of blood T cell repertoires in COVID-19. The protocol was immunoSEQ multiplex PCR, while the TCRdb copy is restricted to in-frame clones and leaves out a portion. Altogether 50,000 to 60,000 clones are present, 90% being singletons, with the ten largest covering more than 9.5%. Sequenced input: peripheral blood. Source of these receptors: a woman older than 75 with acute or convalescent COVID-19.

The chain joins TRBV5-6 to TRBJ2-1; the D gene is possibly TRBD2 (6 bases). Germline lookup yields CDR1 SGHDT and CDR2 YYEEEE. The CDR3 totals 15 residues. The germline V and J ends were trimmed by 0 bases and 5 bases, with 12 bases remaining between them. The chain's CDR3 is CASSLGLGFNNEQFF. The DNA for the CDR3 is TGTGCCAGCAGCTTGGGACTAGGATTTAACAATGAGCAGTTCTTC. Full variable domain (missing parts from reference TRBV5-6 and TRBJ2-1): DAGVTQSPTHLIKTRGQQVTLRCSPKSGHDTVSWYQQALGQGPQFIFQYYEEEERQRGNFPDRFSGHQFPNYSSELNVNALLLGDSALYLCASSLGLGFNNEQFFGPGTRLTVL.

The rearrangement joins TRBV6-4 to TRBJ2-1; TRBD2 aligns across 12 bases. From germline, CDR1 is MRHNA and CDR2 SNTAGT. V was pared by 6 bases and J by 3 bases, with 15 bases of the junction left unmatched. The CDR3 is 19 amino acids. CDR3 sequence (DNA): TGTGCCAGCAGGGACCGGACTAGCGGGACGATACCCTTCTACAATGAGCAGTTCTTC. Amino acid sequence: CASRDRTSGTIPFYNEQFF.

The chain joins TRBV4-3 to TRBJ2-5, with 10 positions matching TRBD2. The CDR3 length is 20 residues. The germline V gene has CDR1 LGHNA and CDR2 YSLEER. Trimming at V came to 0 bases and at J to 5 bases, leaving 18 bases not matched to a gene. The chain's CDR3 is CASSQEYGSGRSGISETQYF. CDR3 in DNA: TGCGCCAGCAGCCAAGAGTACGGTAGCGGGAGGTCGGGCATTTCTGAGACCCAGTACTTC.

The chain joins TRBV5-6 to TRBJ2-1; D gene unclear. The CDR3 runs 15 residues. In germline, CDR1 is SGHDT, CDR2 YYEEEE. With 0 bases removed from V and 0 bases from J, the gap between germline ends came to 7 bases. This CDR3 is CASSLAIVSYNEQFF. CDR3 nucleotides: TGTGCCAGCAGCTTGGCAATAGTCTCCTACAATGAGCAGTTCTTC. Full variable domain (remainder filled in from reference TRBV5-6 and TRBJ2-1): DAGVTQSPTHLIKTRGQQVTLRCSPKSGHDTVSWYQQALGQGPQFIFQYYEEEERQRGNFPDRFSGHQFPNYSSELNVNALLLGDSALYLCASSLAIVSYNEQFFGPGTRLTVL.

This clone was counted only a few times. CDR3 sequence: CSLKNGRSGETQYF. The CDR3 bases are TGCAGCCTTAAAAATGGGCGGAGCGGAGAGACCCAGTACTTC. The chain couples TRBV29-1 to TRBJ2-5, with a tentative D call TRBD2 (5 bases). Trimming shortened V by 8 bases and J by 4 bases, and 20 bases separated the two germline ends. The CDR3 length is 14 residues. The germline V gene encodes CDR1 SQVTM and CDR2 ANQGSEA.

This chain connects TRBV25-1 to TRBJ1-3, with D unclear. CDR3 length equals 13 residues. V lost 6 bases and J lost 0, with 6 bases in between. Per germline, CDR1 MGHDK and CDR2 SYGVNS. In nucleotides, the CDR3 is TGTGCCAGCAGCACGAGCTCTGGAAACACCATATATTTT. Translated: CASSTSSGNTIYF. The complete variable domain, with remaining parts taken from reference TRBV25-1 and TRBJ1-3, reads EADIYQTPRYLVIGTGKKITLECSQTMGHDKMYWYQQDPGMELHLIHYSYGVNSTEKGDLSSESTVSRIRTEHFPLTLESARPSHTSQYLCASSTSSGNTIYFGEGSWLTVV.

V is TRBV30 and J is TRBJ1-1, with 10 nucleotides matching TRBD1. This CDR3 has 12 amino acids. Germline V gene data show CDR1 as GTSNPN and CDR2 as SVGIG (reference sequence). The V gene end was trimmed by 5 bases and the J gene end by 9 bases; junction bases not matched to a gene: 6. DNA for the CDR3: TGTGCCTGGCGGGTGGGACAGGGGAAAGCTTTCTTT. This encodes CAWRVGQGKAFF.

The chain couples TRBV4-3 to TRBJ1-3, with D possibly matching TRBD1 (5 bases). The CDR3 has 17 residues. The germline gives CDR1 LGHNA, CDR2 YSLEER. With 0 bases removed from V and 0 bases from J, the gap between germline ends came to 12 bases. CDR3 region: CASSQDSRAISGNTIYF. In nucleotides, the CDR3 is TGCGCCAGCAGCCAAGATTCCAGGGCCATCTCTGGAAACACCATATATTTT.

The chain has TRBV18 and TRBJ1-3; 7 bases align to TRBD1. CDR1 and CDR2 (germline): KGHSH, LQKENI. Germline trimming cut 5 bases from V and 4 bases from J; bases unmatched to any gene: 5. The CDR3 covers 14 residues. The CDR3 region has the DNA TGTGCCAGCTCAGGACAGGCTGGAGGAAACACCATATATTTT. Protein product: CASSGQAGGNTIYF.

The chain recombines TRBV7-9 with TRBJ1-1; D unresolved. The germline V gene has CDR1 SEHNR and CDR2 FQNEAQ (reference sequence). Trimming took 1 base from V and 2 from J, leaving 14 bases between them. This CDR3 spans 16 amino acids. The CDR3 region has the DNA TGTGCCAGCAGCTTAGATTATACTTTCTCAAACACTGAAGCTTTCTTT. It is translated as CASSLDYTFSNTEAFF.

The CDR3 protein is CASSLAGVDGYTF. As DNA, the CDR3 is TGTGCCAGCAGCTTGGCAGGCGTCGATGGCTACACCTTC. The chain carries TRBV5-5 and TRBJ1-2; no firm D call. This CDR3 has 13 amino acids. Germline CDR1 is SGHKS and CDR2 is YYEKEE (reference sequence). V was cut by 0 bases and J by 6 bases, with 9 bases left in between.

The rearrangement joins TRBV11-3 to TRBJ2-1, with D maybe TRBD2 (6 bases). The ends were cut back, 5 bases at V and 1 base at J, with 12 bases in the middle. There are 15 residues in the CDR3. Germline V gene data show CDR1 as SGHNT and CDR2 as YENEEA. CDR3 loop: CASSDSGDSYNEQFF. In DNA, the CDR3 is TGTGCCAGCAGCGATAGCGGAGATTCCTACAATGAGCAGTTCTTC.

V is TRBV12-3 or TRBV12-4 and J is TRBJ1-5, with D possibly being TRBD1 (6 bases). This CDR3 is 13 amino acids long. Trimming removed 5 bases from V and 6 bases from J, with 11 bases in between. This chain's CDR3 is CASSAGGLQPQHF. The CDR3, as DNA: TGTGCCAGCAGTGCGGGGGGGCTTCAGCCCCAGCATTTT.